The 21 T cell receptor beta chains below come from one sample, sequenced in a study of Ad26.COV2.S vaccination and SARS-CoV-2 variants. Only in-frame clones appear in the TCRdb table, and some are missing; sequencing was by immunoSEQ multiplex PCR. The table shows more than 400,000 clones, with 80% to 95% occurring only once. Treatment noted: some 20 received Ad26.COV2.S at low or high dose, single or two shots; a few received placebo; per-sample allocation not given. All samples were drawn on day 63, counting from the first vaccine or placebo injection. The specimen comprised peripheral blood, sampled in a trial of Ad26.COV2.S vaccine versus placebo. These receptors all come from a person between 18 and 59 years old who received the Ad26.COV2.S COVID-19 vaccine or a placebo.

The chain combines TRBV19 with TRBJ1-5; 7 bases map to TRBD1. Losses at the gene ends were 6 bases for V and 0 bases for J; bases not matched to a gene: 5. CDR3 size: 15 residues. Looked up from germline, CDR1 is LNHDA and CDR2 is SQIVND (reference sequence). Here the CDR3 reads CASRGTVNSNQPQHF. CDR3 nucleotide sequence: TGTGCCAGTAGAGGGACAGTTAATAGCAATCAGCCCCAGCATTTT.

Turning to this clone: Within the sample, other DNA sequences also encode this same CDR3. The chain joins TRBV5-1 to TRBJ2-3; the D is unclear. From germline, CDR1 is SGHRS and CDR2 YFSETQ. V shed 0 bases and J shed 3 bases, with 8 bases lying between them. The CDR3 spans 14 residues. The CDR3 sequence: CASSLGGGTDTQYF. The CDR3 DNA is TGCGCCAGCAGCTTGGGTGGTGGGACAGATACGCAGTATTTT.

The chain joins TRBV3-1 (or the pseudogene TRBV3-2) to TRBJ2-1; TRBD1 agrees at 7 bases. CDR1 and CDR2 from the germline V gene are LGHDT and YNNKEL (reference sequence). The CDR3 has 15 residues. V lost 0 bases, J lost 4 bases, and 3 bases stayed unmatched. CDR3: CASSQDGGQYNEQFF. Here the CDR3 DNA reads TGTGCCAGCAGCCAAGATGGGGGACAGTACAATGAGCAGTTCTTC.

The chain uses TRBV20-1 and TRBJ2-2; 8 bases align to TRBD2. V gave up 3 bases and J gave up 6 bases; unmatched junction bases: 6. The CDR3 runs 14 residues. The germline CDR1 and CDR2 sequences are DFQATT and SNEGSKA (reference sequence). This CDR3 reads CSASAASGPGELFF. The CDR3 region has the DNA TGCAGTGCTAGTGCGGCTAGCGGGCCCGGGGAGCTGTTTTTT.

This chain links TRBV15 with TRBJ2-7; D ambiguous. Per the germline V gene, CDR1 is LNHNV and CDR2 is YYDKDF (reference sequence). This CDR3 is built from 12 residues. With 5 bases removed from V and 2 bases from J, the gap between germline ends came to 7 bases. Written as DNA, the CDR3 is TGTGCCACCAGCGGTAATACCTACGAGCAGTACTTC. Translated: CATSGNTYEQYF.

The chain couples TRBV19 to TRBJ2-3; D unresolved. CDR1 is LNHDA, CDR2 SQIVND, per germline (reference sequence). The V and J ends lost 6 bases and 0 bases respectively, with 4 bases between them. The CDR3 runs 12 residues. The CDR3 spells CASSQSTDTQYF. CDR3 sequence (DNA): TGTGCCAGTAGCCAGAGCACAGATACGCAGTATTTT.

V is TRBV7-9 and J is TRBJ1-6; the match to TRBD1 covers 9 bases. The V and J ends lost 5 bases and 6 bases, in that order; junction bases with no gene match: 5. Per the germline V gene, CDR1 is SEHNR and CDR2 is FQNEAQ (reference sequence). The CDR3 runs to 15 residues. In nucleotides, the CDR3 is TGTGCCAGCAGCCCTCGGGACAGGGTTAATTCACCCCTCCACTTT. This codes for CASSPRDRVNSPLHF.

The chain carries TRBV5-1 and TRBJ1-1, with 8 bases identical to TRBD1. In germline, CDR1 is SGHRS, CDR2 YFSETQ. J was trimmed by 0 bases and V by 2 bases; bases with no gene match: 3. The CDR3 consists of 15 residues. The CDR3 protein is CASSFTGGMNTEAFF. The CDR3 nucleotides are TGCGCCAGCAGCTTTACAGGGGGAATGAACACTGAAGCTTTCTTT. Combining the CDR3 with reference TRBV5-1 and TRBJ1-1 gives the whole variable domain KAGVTQTPRYLIKTRGQQVTLSCSPISGHRSVSWYQQTPGQGLQFLFEYFSETQRNKGNFPGRFSGRQFSNSRSEMNVSTLELGDSALYLCASSFTGGMNTEAFFGQGTRLTVV.

V gene TRBV7-9 combines with J gene TRBJ1-3; TRBD1 matches at 9 bases. The germline V gene has CDR1 SEHNR and CDR2 FQNEAQ (reference sequence). J gave up 2 bases and V 5 bases, and 16 bases lay outside the gene matches. The length of the CDR3 is 19 residues. The CDR3 coding sequence is TGTGCCAGCAGCCCAACTCTCGGGACAGGGAATCCCCCTGGAAACACCATATATTTT. The encoded protein is CASSPTLGTGNPPGNTIYF.

The chain links TRBV2 to TRBJ2-1; the match to TRBD2 covers 10 bases. Germline assignment: CDR1 SNHLY and CDR2 FYNNEI. The ends lost 8 bases at V and 1 base at J; junction bases unmatched: 8. There are 16 residues in the CDR3. Here the CDR3 DNA reads TGTGCCAGCCTTGAAGCGGGGGGGCTTTCCTACAATGAGCAGTTCTTC. Its protein product is CASLEAGGLSYNEQFF.

The J gene is TRBJ2-1, the V gene TRBV30, with no clear D. CDR1 and CDR2 from the germline V gene are GTSNPN and SVGIG (reference sequence). The CDR3 has 14 amino acids. Trimming took 2 bases from V and 1 from J, leaving 9 bases between them. DNA for the CDR3: TGTGCCTGGAGTTCAGGTGGGTCCTACAATGAGCAGTTCTTC. Translation: CAWSSGGSYNEQFF.

The chain combines TRBV5-4 with TRBJ2-3; 7 positions match TRBD2. In germline, CDR1 is SGHNT, CDR2 YYREEE (reference sequence). Trimming took 0 bases from V and 0 from J; bases not matched to a gene: 1. This CDR3 spans 15 amino acids. CDR3 sequence: CASSLGRGSTDTQYF. In nucleotides, the CDR3 is TGTGCCAGCAGCTTGGGGCGGGGGAGCACAGATACGCAGTATTTT. The full variable domain, its missing parts supplied by reference TRBV5-4 and TRBJ2-3, is ETGVTQSPTHLIKTRGQQVTLRCSSQSGHNTVSWYQQALGQGPQFIFQYYREEENGRGNFPPRFSGLQFPNYSSELNVNALELDDSALYLCASSLGRGSTDTQYFGPGTRLTVL.

The V gene is TRBV6-2 or TRBV6-3, the J gene TRBJ2-5, with a tentative D call TRBD2 (5 bases). Germline assignment: CDR1 MNHEY and CDR2 SVGEGT. The CDR3 sequence is 13 residues long. Between the trimmed V and J ends, which lost 2 bases and 5 bases, there was a span of 9 bases. CDR3 in DNA: TGTGCCAGCAGTTACAGGGCGGGCGAGACCCAGTACTTC. It codes for CASSYRAGETQYF.

The chain recombines TRBV10-1 with TRBJ1-1; tentatively, D is TRBD1 (6 bases). Germline CDR1 and CDR2: WNHNN and SYGVQD (reference sequence). Deletions cut 5 bases from V and 0 bases from J, with 13 bases between. CDR3 length: 15 residues. CDR3 coding DNA: TGCGCCAGCAGTACAGGGACGGGAATGAACACTGAAGCTTTCTTT. It encodes CASSTGTGMNTEAFF.

Many counts were recorded for this clone. J is TRBJ1-2 and V is TRBV2; 9 bases map to TRBD1. Germline V CDR1 and CDR2: SNHLY, FYNNEI. This CDR3 is 17 amino acids long. The trim removed 7 bases at V and 4 bases at J, leaving 16 bases unmatched. The CDR3 DNA follows: TGTGCCAGCAAGGCTCCGGGACAGGGAGTTAATGGCTATGGCTACACCTTC. It encodes CASKAPGQGVNGYGYTF.

The J gene is TRBJ2-7, the V gene TRBV4-3; 11 positions match TRBD1. The CDR3 is made up of 15 amino acids. Unmatched junction bases numbered 6, after V lost 4 bases and J lost 4 bases. Germline assignment: CDR1 LGHNA and CDR2 YSLEER. DNA of the CDR3: TGCGCCAGCAGCCCTGGACAGGGGGCGTTATACGAGCAGTACTTC. Amino acid sequence: CASSPGQGALYEQYF.

The genes are TRBV7-2 and TRBJ1-4, with TRBD1 identical over 7 bases. J lost 7 bases, V lost 7 bases, and 12 bases had no gene match. CDR3 length equals 15 residues. Germline CDR1 and CDR2: SGHTA and FQGNSA. DNA for the CDR3: TGTGCCAGCACCCCCAGGGTAGGGGGCAGTGAAAAACTGTTTTTT. Translating it yields CASTPRVGGSEKLFF.

This clone was observed a single time. J is TRBJ1-2 and V is TRBV7-2; D gene unclear. The V gene lost 1 base and the J gene lost 0 bases, with 9 bases spanning the gap. This CDR3 spans 15 amino acids. The V gene's germline CDR1 is SGHTA and CDR2 FQGNSA. CDR3 in DNA: TGTGCCAGCAGCTTAGTTGAGCCTTCTAACTATGGCTACACCTTC. Protein sequence: CASSLVEPSNYGYTF.

This clone was seen more than once but under ten times. The chain is built from TRBV6-2 or TRBV6-3 and TRBJ2-2; TRBD2 matches 8 bases. Germline V gene data show CDR1 as MNHEY and CDR2 as SVGEGT. Trimming removed 5 bases from V and 6 bases from J; junction bases left unmatched: 8. This CDR3 region has 15 residues. CDR3 amino acids: CASSRPRGGPGELFF. The CDR3 bases are TGTGCCAGCAGTCGCCCACGGGGGGGCCCCGGGGAGCTGTTTTTT.

The CDR3 loop reads CASSAPGPMNTEAFF. DNA for the CDR3: TGTGCCAGCAGTGCCCCGGGACCTATGAACACTGAAGCTTTCTTT. This chain uses TRBV28 with TRBJ1-1; D might be TRBD1 (5 bases). CDR1 is MDHEN and CDR2 is SYDVKM in the germline V gene. The CDR3 has 15 residues. The ends were cut back, 5 bases at V and 0 bases at J, with 13 bases in the middle.

V gene TRBV4-3 combines with J gene TRBJ2-2; D uncertain. This CDR3 has 13 residues. CDR1 and CDR2 from the germline V gene are LGHNA and YSLEER. Trimming stripped 0 bases from V and 7 bases from J, with 6 bases between. Here the CDR3 DNA reads TGCGCCAGCAGCCAAGAGCCTGGCGGGGAGCTGTTTTTT. Encoded protein: CASSQEPGGELFF.